This TCR beta chain is from a study of cytomegalovirus exposure and HLA in healthy donors. The overall study: An earlier analysis identified 120 million or so unique TCR beta sequences in some 170 million T cells.

On this clone itself: Its antigen remains unidentified.

CDR3 length equals 16 residues. Per the germline V gene, CDR1 is MNHEY and CDR2 is SVGAGI. The V end was cut by 0 bases, the J end by 6 bases, with 14 bases between. Both 60 Vbeta primers and 13 Jbeta primers went into the PCR. Sequencing used immunoSEQ multiplex PCR; TCRdb keeps in-frame clones, though not all of them. The sample shows 200,000 or so clones, about four fifths of them seen only once. Overall study findings and caveats: For most TCR beta V segments, an earlier analysis put the productive rate at about 90% or about 30% of the time.

The sequenced material came from PBMCs. This sequence was found in a man younger than 45 in good health and CMV-seronegative. The chain has TRBV6-5 and TRBJ1-4; tentative D call: TRBD1 (6 bases). CDR3 sequence: CASSYSHSGDHEKLFF. CDR3 in DNA: TGTGCCAGCAGTTACTCACACTCAGGGGATCATGAAAAACTGTTTTTT.